This T cell receptor beta chain was obtained from a study of T cells in Graves' hyperthyroidism and ophthalmopathy. The germline V and J ends were trimmed by 1 base and 6 bases, with 9 bases remaining between them. The length of the CDR3 is 13 residues. On this clonotype itself: Its antigen is still unknown.

General observations from the study: Also found in blood were most expanded thyroid clonotypes above 0.001.

Regions amplified from RNA transcripts were the TCR beta CDR3 regions. First-round RT-PCR targeting the TCR CDR3 was performed with the HTBI primer set. TCRdb redid the calling of the multiplex PCR reads with MiXCR, one entry per CDR3 protein. This table has roughly 570,000 distinct CDR3 sequences, 15% to 19% appearing once. The sequenced sample was blood. V and J are TRBV12-3 or TRBV12-4 and TRBJ1-1; D is undetermined. The sequence was obtained from a woman in her thirties with Graves' hyperthyroidism. DNA of the CDR3: TGTGCCAGCAGTTTAGAAACGGAAGCTGAAGCTTTCTTT. This encodes CASSLETEAEAFF.